The entry below describes one T cell receptor beta chain. The target antigen is unknown. Clones were read by immunoSEQ multiplex PCR, and TCRdb kept only the in-frame ones, dropping some. The sample shows about 38,000 clones, approximately 87% of them seen only once. Trimming removed 4 bases from V and 7 bases from J, with 11 bases in between. This CDR3 contains 13 residues. From germline, CDR1 is SGHKS and CDR2 YYEKEE (reference sequence). Time point indicated: naive CD8 control sorted from an acute-time-point sample. The data derive from a study of CD8 T cells in acute hepatitis C reinfection. General study findings and limits: Diversity was high, without significant differences between resolver and chronic groups. TRBV04 and TRBV06 were preferentially used in all groups, not explained by naive pool overrepresentation. One of thirteen outcome-independent public clonotypes used V04-02/J02-02.

The sample consisted of naive CD8+ T cells from PBMCs. The chain combines TRBV5-5 with TRBJ2-2; D is ambiguous. This clonotype was sampled from a man aged 25-45 years with chronic hepatitis C. CDR3 coding DNA: TGTGCCAGCAGCCCCCCTCGGAGCGGGGAGCTGTTTTTT. Translation gives CASSPPRSGELFF. Looking up the rest from reference TRBV5-5 and TRBJ2-2 gives the full variable domain: DAGVTQSPTHLIKTRGQQVTLRCSPISGHKSVSWYQQVLGQGPQFIFQYYEKEERGRGNFPDRFSARQFPNYSSELNVNALLLGDSALYLCASSPPRSGELFFGEGSRLTVL.